This record looks at one T cell receptor (beta chain) sequence and its context. Authors' methods: Estimates of nucleated cell counts were drawn from the amplification of reference gene primers. Clones were read by immunoSEQ multiplex PCR, and TCRdb kept only the in-frame ones, dropping some. V and J calls and clone size are those listed in that table; D and trimming were worked out from the DNA. The sample yields under 200,000 clones, roughly nine tenths seen once. The record originates from a study of blood T cell repertoires in COVID-19. Study information: COVID-19 samples collected from the United States, Italy and Spain covered acute and convalescent phases.

V was shortened by 0 bases and J by 5 bases, with 11 bases between the two germline ends. CDR3 size: 14 residues. CDR1 SGHRS and CDR2 YFSETQ come from the germline V gene. Sequenced: peripheral blood. The chain recombines TRBV5-1 with TRBJ2-5; D ambiguous. The origin of this receptor is a woman aged 55 to 70 with COVID-19, enrolled during active disease. This CDR3 reads CASSLAFTGETQYF. The CDR3 coding sequence is TGCGCCAGCAGCTTGGCATTTACCGGGGAGACCCAGTACTTC. Together with reference TRBV5-1 and TRBJ2-5, the CDR3 gives the full variable domain: KAGVTQTPRYLIKTRGQQVTLSCSPISGHRSVSWYQQTPGQGLQFLFEYFSETQRNKGNFPGRFSGRQFSNSRSEMNVSTLELGDSALYLCASSLAFTGETQYFGPGTRLLVL.